The next 6 T cell receptor beta chains were all read from a single sample in a study of low-dose radiotherapy and immunotherapy resistance in tumors. cDNA synthesis used a TRAV/TRBV-specific primer set for both chains. With a V-primer adapter and a constant-region primer, TCRs were amplified for approximately 20 PCR cycles. TCRdb re-called the reads through MiXCR, storing one row per CDR3 protein. This sample has tens of thousands of distinct CDR3 sequences; roughly 19% occur once, and the top ten carry less than 3.5%. The time point here: before trial treatment. The specimen comprised PBMCs, sampled before treatment. The receptors derive from a male donor with prostate cancer.

The DNA of the CDR3 is TGTGCCAGCAGTTTCGGAGGAATTGGTTCACCCCTCCACTTT. It codes for CASSFGGIGSPLHF. This chain uses TRBV27 with TRBJ1-6; D is undetermined. This CDR3 is built from 14 residues. The germline V gene encodes CDR1 MNHEY and CDR2 SMNVEV (reference sequence). Between the trimmed V and J ends, which lost 3 bases and 9 bases, there was a span of 12 bases.

This clonotype was picked up many times. The chain joins TRBV7-8 to TRBJ2-1, with D possibly called TRBD1 or TRBD2 (6 bases each). Germline assignment: CDR1 SGHVS and CDR2 FQNEAQ. The CDR3 extends over 15 amino acids. Trimming shortened V by 2 bases and J by 8 bases, and 16 bases separated the two germline ends. For the CDR3, the DNA is TGTGCCAGCAGCTTAAAGGCGAGGGGGAGGTATGAGCAGTTCTTC. It is translated as CASSLKARGRYEQFF.

This clonotype was detected only a few times. This chain links TRBV7-6 with TRBJ2-7, with D tentatively TRBD2 (5 bases). V lost 2 bases, J lost 5 bases, and 13 bases lay in between. Looked up from germline, CDR1 is SGHVS and CDR2 is FNYEAQ. The length of the CDR3 is 14 residues. This CDR3 is CASSLIRGGHEQYF. For the CDR3, the DNA is TGTGCCAGCAGCTTAATCCGCGGCGGGCACGAGCAGTACTTC.

This clonotype was picked up many times. This chain joins TRBV7-2 and TRBJ1-1, with D possibly being TRBD1 (5 bases). This CDR3 comprises 16 residues. Trimming removed 5 bases from V and 2 bases from J, with 18 bases in between. The germline V gene has CDR1 SGHTA and CDR2 FQGNSA. The CDR3 bases are TGTGCCAGCAGCCCGGGGGTCGGGGAAGGTAACACTGAAGCTTTCTTT. Translation: CASSPGVGEGNTEAFF.

The table lists this clonotype with many counts. J is TRBJ2-7 and V is TRBV9; 7 bases match TRBD1. This CDR3 is 14 amino acids long. V lost 4 bases, J lost 6 bases, and 10 bases stayed unmatched. CDR1 and CDR2 (germline): SGDLS, YYNGEE. The CDR3 DNA reads TGTGCCAGCAGCCCCAGAGACAGGGTCGGCGAGCAGTACTTC. It codes for CASSPRDRVGEQYF.

By share, this clonotype counts as medium-sized. The CDR3 is CASSRASGNTIYF. The CDR3 DNA is TGTGCCAGCAGCAGGGCCTCTGGAAACACCATATATTTT. The chain joins TRBV5-5 to TRBJ1-3; the D is unclear. The CDR3 is made up of 13 amino acids. Between the trimmed V and J ends, which lost 4 bases and 0 bases, there was a span of 5 bases. Per germline, CDR1 SGHKS and CDR2 YYEKEE (reference sequence).